A single sample is the source of the 13 T cell receptor beta chains below, sequenced in a study of blood T cell repertoires in COVID-19. Clones were sequenced by immunoSEQ multiplex PCR, and TCRdb holds only the in-frame ones, with some missing. The profile covers some 70,000 clones, with around nine tenths appearing a single time and roughly 3.2% taken by the ten largest. Sequenced input: peripheral blood. These receptors originate from a woman in her forties or fifties with COVID-19, enrolled during active disease.

The chain employs TRBV6-2 or TRBV6-3 and TRBJ2-3, with 14 bases fitting TRBD2. There are 15 residues in the CDR3. The trim removed 6 bases at V and 8 bases at J, leaving 7 bases unmatched. The germline V gene encodes CDR1 MNHEY and CDR2 SVGEGT. CDR3 sequence: CASSMGLAGARTQYF. CDR3 sequence (DNA): TGTGCCAGCAGCATGGGACTAGCGGGAGCTCGTACGCAGTATTTT.

The chain combines TRBV7-3 with TRBJ2-5; the D is unclear. Trimming cost V 5 bases and J 2 bases, with 12 bases left between them. CDR1 SGHTA and CDR2 FQGTGA come from the germline V gene. CDR3 length: 14 amino acids. The CDR3 protein is CASSQTAGQETQYF. CDR3 bases: TGTGCCAGCAGCCAGACTGCCGGGCAAGAGACCCAGTACTTC.

A single count supports this clone. The chain has TRBV12-5 and TRBJ2-1, with D possibly being TRBD2 (5 bases). CDR3 length: 12 residues. Deletions cut 6 bases from V and 10 bases from J, with 13 bases between. Germline V gene sequence: CDR1 LGHNT, CDR2 FRNRAP. The CDR3 region is CASGLSAMEQFF. The CDR3 nucleotides read TGTGCTAGTGGCCTTAGCGCGATGGAGCAGTTCTTC.

J is TRBJ1-6 and V is TRBV5-5, with 11 nucleotides matching TRBD1. CDR1 is SGHKS and CDR2 is YYEKEE in the germline V gene (reference sequence). Trimming at V came to 4 bases and at J to 5 bases, leaving 8 bases not matched to a gene. CDR3 length: 17 amino acids. Written as DNA, the CDR3 is TGTGCCAGCAGCCTCCGGGACAGGGGGTTCAATAATTCACCCCTCCACTTT. Translating gives CASSLRDRGFNNSPLHF. Variable domain in full (rest from reference TRBV5-5 and TRBJ1-6): DAGVTQSPTHLIKTRGQQVTLRCSPISGHKSVSWYQQVLGQGPQFIFQYYEKEERGRGNFPDRFSARQFPNYSSELNVNALLLGDSALYLCASSLRDRGFNNSPLHFGNGTRLTVT.

The V gene is TRBV15, the J gene TRBJ2-1; D remains unclear. With 3 bases removed from V and 2 bases from J, the gap between germline ends came to 5 bases. The CDR3 is 13 amino acids. Germline assignment: CDR1 LNHNV and CDR2 YYDKDF (reference sequence). The CDR3 DNA reads TGTGCCACCAGCAGGGCCACCTACAATGAGCAGTTCTTC. Encoded protein: CATSRATYNEQFF.

The chain recombines TRBV28 with TRBJ2-7, with D possibly TRBD2 on 5 matching bases. The germline gives CDR1 MDHEN, CDR2 SYDVKM. The CDR3 length is 14 residues. The V gene lost 1 base and the J gene lost 9 bases, with 16 bases spanning the gap. The CDR3 DNA sequence: TGTGCCAGCAGTTTATTAGGGAGTGCCGAGGGGCAGTACTTC. This sequence encodes CASSLLGSAEGQYF.

This chain uses TRBV28 with TRBJ2-4; D uncertain. The V end was cut by 2 bases, the J end by 13 bases, with 15 bases between. CDR1 is MDHEN, CDR2 SYDVKM, per germline. The CDR3 spans 13 residues. The CDR3 spells CASSLRRPLQQYF. The CDR3 region has the DNA TGTGCCAGCAGTTTACGCAGGCCCCTCCAACAGTACTTC.

V usage is TRBV6-5 and J usage is TRBJ2-2; D ambiguous. Germline assignment: CDR1 MNHEY and CDR2 SVGAGI. Trimming removed 1 base at V and 3 bases at J, with 12 bases between. This CDR3 has 16 residues. In DNA, the CDR3 is TGTGCCAGCAGTTACTTGTCTAGTTTACACACCGGGGAGCTGTTTTTT. As protein: CASSYLSSLHTGELFF.

The chain carries TRBV2 and TRBJ2-1, with 7 positions matching TRBD1. This CDR3 is built from 13 residues. The germline gives CDR1 SNHLY, CDR2 FYNNEI. Losses at the gene ends were 7 bases for V and 5 bases for J; bases not matched to a gene: 5. CDR3 nucleotides: TGTGCCAGCATGGGGGACAGAAACAATGAGCAGTTCTTC. Amino acid sequence: CASMGDRNNEQFF.

CDR3: CASRDRVHQPQHF. CDR3 coding DNA: TGTGCCAGTAGGGACAGGGTACATCAGCCCCAGCATTTT. This chain links TRBV19 with TRBJ1-5; 8 nucleotides agree with TRBD1. Trimming removed 6 bases from V and 5 bases from J; junction bases left unmatched: 3. Germline V gene sequence: CDR1 LNHDA, CDR2 SQIVND (reference sequence). The CDR3 has 13 amino acids.

This clone showed up just a few times. V gene TRBV4-1 combines with J gene TRBJ2-1, with unresolved D. The V gene lost 2 bases and the J gene lost 8 bases, with 7 bases spanning the gap. CDR1 is MGHRA, CDR2 YSYEKL, per germline. This CDR3 contains 12 residues. CDR3 nucleotides: TGCGCCAGCAGCCAAAGCCCTCATGAGCAGTTCTTC. Its translation is CASSQSPHEQFF.

The V and J genes are TRBV4-1 and TRBJ2-6; D remains ambiguous. Germline V gene data show CDR1 as MGHRA and CDR2 as YSYEKL. The germline V and J ends were trimmed by 3 bases and 1 base, with 13 bases remaining between them. CDR3 length equals 17 residues. The CDR3 coding sequence is TGCGCCAGCAGCCACCCCCCGACGGGTTCTGGGGCCAACGTCCTGACTTTC. Translation gives CASSHPPTGSGANVLTF.

The chain's CDR3 is CSVLVGTGPHEQYF. The DNA of the CDR3 is TGCAGCGTGCTCGTCGGGACAGGGCCCCACGAGCAGTACTTC. V usage is TRBV29-1 and J usage is TRBJ2-7; the match to TRBD1 covers 9 bases. In germline, CDR1 is SQVTM, CDR2 ANQGSEA. CDR3 length: 14 amino acids. V trimming: 6 bases; J trimming: 5 bases; junction bases outside the gene matches: 11.